Listed here are 29 T cell receptor beta chains from one sample, sequenced in a study of blood T cell repertoires in COVID-19. Using immunoSEQ multiplex PCR, the repertoire was profiled, and TCRdb retains in-frame clones only, with some absent. This sample has 90,000 or so clones, with around 88% found just once. What was sequenced was peripheral blood. The receptor source for this set is a man in his 60s with acute or convalescent COVID-19.

The chain carries TRBV4-3 and TRBJ2-7, with 9 bases lining up with TRBD1. V lost 4 bases, J lost 2 bases, and 3 bases stayed unmatched. The CDR3 contains 14 residues. CDR1 is LGHNA and CDR2 is YSLEER in the germline V gene. The CDR3 nucleotides read TGCGCCAGCAGCCCCCGACAGGGGGCCTACGAGCAGTACTTC. Residues: CASSPRQGAYEQYF.

DNA of the CDR3: TGCGCCAGTAATACAGGGATGAACACTGAAGCTTTCTTT. Translation: CASNTGMNTEAFF. The rearrangement joins TRBV5-1 to TRBJ1-1, with D perhaps TRBD1 (6 bases). The CDR3 contains 13 residues. V was cut by 8 bases and J by 0 bases, with 11 bases left in between. Germline V gives CDR1 SGHRS, CDR2 YFSETQ.

Only a few counts were recorded for this clone. The chain is built from TRBV7-8 and TRBJ2-3; no reliable D call. The CDR3 has 16 residues. V lost 7 bases to trimming and J lost 0 bases, with 17 bases between them. Germline CDR1 and CDR2: SGHVS and FQNEAQ. The CDR3 region is CASTRRVADSTDTQYF. CDR3 nucleotides: TGTGCCAGCACCCGACGGGTGGCAGATAGCACAGATACGCAGTATTTT.

This clone was seen only a few times. The V gene is TRBV6-6, the J gene TRBJ2-7, with 8 nucleotides matching TRBD2. The CDR3 is 13 residues long. J gave up 4 bases and V 5 bases, and 4 bases lay outside the gene matches. Germline-derived CDR1 and CDR2 are MNHNY and SVGAGI (reference sequence). The CDR3 here is CASSTGGRYEQYF. The CDR3 nucleotides are TGTGCCAGCAGTACGGGAGGGAGATACGAGCAGTACTTC.

The V and J genes are TRBV15 and TRBJ1-5; 9 bases match TRBD1. The germline CDR1 and CDR2 sequences are LNHNV and YYDKDF (reference sequence). The CDR3 is made up of 16 amino acids. V lost 4 bases and J lost 4; bases outside the gene matches: 8. CDR3 nucleotides: TGTGCCACCAGCACAATGACAGGGGGGCCTAATCAGCCCCAGCATTTT. It yields the protein CATSTMTGGPNQPQHF. The variable domain in full, completed from reference TRBV15 and TRBJ1-5, reads DAMVIQNPRYQVTQFGKPVTLSCSQTLNHNVMYWYQQKSSQAPKLLFHYYDKDFNNEADTPDNFQSRRPNTSFCFLDIRSPGLGDTAMYLCATSTMTGGPNQPQHFGDGTRLSIL.

The chain recombines TRBV5-6 with TRBJ1-6; 8 nucleotides align to TRBD1. The CDR3 consists of 12 residues. Germline-derived CDR1 and CDR2 are SGHDT and YYEEEE. Germline trimming cut 6 bases from V and 14 bases from J; bases unmatched to any gene: 7. For the CDR3, the DNA is TGTGCCAGCACGGACAGGGTCTTGGCCCTCCACTTT. Translation: CASTDRVLALHF.

The chain employs TRBV11-2 and TRBJ2-5; D not resolved. Germline CDR1 and CDR2: SGHAT and FQNNGV. Trimming pared 5 bases from V and 8 bases from J, leaving 18 bases between. The length of the CDR3 is 14 residues. The CDR3 is CASSATGLPSTQYF. The CDR3 coding sequence is TGTGCCAGCAGCGCGACCGGCCTTCCTAGTACCCAGTACTTC.

The chain has TRBV7-2 and TRBJ2-7, with 9 nucleotides matching TRBD2. CDR1 and CDR2 from the germline V gene are SGHTA and FQGNSA. V was pared by 0 bases and J by 1 base, with 7 bases of the junction left unmatched. The CDR3 has 17 amino acids. This chain's CDR3 is CASSLAPSGALSYEQYF. The CDR3 DNA follows: TGTGCCAGCAGCTTAGCTCCTAGCGGGGCCCTTTCCTACGAGCAGTACTTC.

This chain joins TRBV5-1 and TRBJ1-4; unclear D gene. V lost 5 bases, J lost 7 bases, and 18 bases lay in between. Germline assignment: CDR1 SGHRS and CDR2 YFSETQ. This CDR3 is 15 amino acids long. The CDR3 DNA reads TGCGCCAGCAGATTGACACCCGGGGAAGGTGAAAAACTGTTTTTT. This encodes CASRLTPGEGEKLFF. Full variable domain (outside the CDR3, taken from reference TRBV5-1 and TRBJ1-4): KAGVTQTPRYLIKTRGQQVTLSCSPISGHRSVSWYQQTPGQGLQFLFEYFSETQRNKGNFPGRFSGRQFSNSRSEMNVSTLELGDSALYLCASRLTPGEGEKLFFGSGTQLSVL.

This chain connects TRBV14 to TRBJ2-3; D may be TRBD1 (5 bases). This CDR3 region has 14 residues. Germline CDR1 is SGHDN and CDR2 is FVKESK. V was clipped by 1 base and J by 5 bases, with 10 bases between them. CDR3 residues: CASSQGRQLDTQYF. The CDR3 DNA reads as TGTGCCAGCAGCCAAGGTCGACAGTTAGATACGCAGTATTTT.

CDR3 DNA: TGTGCCTGGAGTACTAATCCCACTTATGGCTACACCTTC. This encodes CAWSTNPTYGYTF. The chain recombines TRBV30 with TRBJ1-2, with unresolved D. The CDR3 extends over 13 amino acids. Germline assignment: CDR1 GTSNPN and CDR2 SVGIG (reference sequence). Trimming cost V 2 bases and J 5 bases, with 12 bases left between them.

In its sample, this clone was seen once. The rearrangement joins TRBV3-1 (or the pseudogene TRBV3-2) to TRBJ1-1; D not resolved. V lost 0 bases and J 8 bases, leaving 7 bases between the germline ends. The CDR3 covers 12 residues. CDR1 is LGHDT, CDR2 YNNKEL, per germline (reference sequence). CDR3 sequence: CASSQERREAFF. The CDR3 bases are TGTGCCAGCAGCCAAGAGAGGAGAGAAGCTTTCTTT.

This CDR3 is CASQRTTATGELFF. The CDR3 region has the DNA TGTGCCTCCCAGAGGACGACAGCTACCGGGGAGCTGTTTTTT. This chain connects TRBV2 to TRBJ2-2, with D perhaps matching TRBD1 (5 bases). The CDR3 covers 14 residues. Trimming shortened V by 11 bases and J by 5 bases, and 18 bases separated the two germline ends. Germline lookup yields CDR1 SNHLY and CDR2 FYNNEI.

This sequence joins TRBV7-9 and TRBJ1-2; TRBD1 matches 7 bases. V lost 5 bases and J lost 8; bases outside the gene matches: 8. Germline CDR1 reads SEHNR; CDR2 reads FQNEAQ (reference sequence). This CDR3 has 13 residues. CDR3 protein: CASSTDRVRGYTF. CDR3 nucleotides: TGTGCCAGCAGCACCGACAGGGTGCGCGGCTACACCTTC. Complete variable domain (other parts from reference TRBV7-9 and TRBJ1-2): DTGVSQNPRHKITKRGQNVTFRCDPISEHNRLYWYRQTLGQGPEFLTYFQNEAQLEKSRLLSDRFSAERPKGSFSTLEIQRTEQGDSAMYLCASSTDRVRGYTFGSGTRLTVV.

This sequence joins TRBV19 and TRBJ2-7, with 10 nucleotides matching TRBD1. With V trimmed by 6 bases and J by 5 bases, 10 bases remained unmatched. The CDR3 has 15 amino acids. CDR1 and CDR2 (germline): LNHDA, SQIVND (reference sequence). The CDR3 region has the DNA TGTGCCAGTAGGGCCAGACAGGGGGCAAGTGACGAGCAGTACTTC. This sequence encodes CASRARQGASDEQYF.

The table lists this clone with a count of one. In DNA form, the CDR3 reads TGTGCCAGCAGGGGCCGGAGGCAGGGGGCCGCAACTAATGAAAAACTGTTTTTT. Its protein is CASRGRRQGAATNEKLFF. The chain combines TRBV11-2 with TRBJ1-4; 8 nucleotides match TRBD1. Germline V gene lookup returns CDR1 SGHAT and CDR2 FQNNGV. The length of the CDR3 is 18 residues. V dropped 6 bases and J dropped 0; count of bases not matched to a gene: 12. The full variable domain, its missing parts supplied by reference TRBV11-2 and TRBJ1-4, is EAGVAQSPRYKIIEKRQSVAFWCNPISGHATLYWYQQILGQGPKLLIQFQNNGVVDDSQLPKDRFSAERLKGVDSTLKIQPAKLEDSAVYLCASRGRRQGAATNEKLFFGSGTQLSVL.

The J gene is TRBJ1-2, the V gene TRBV30; perhaps TRBD1 as D (5 bases). The ends were cut back, 2 bases at V and 1 base at J, with 14 bases in the middle. Germline V gene data show CDR1 as GTSNPN and CDR2 as SVGIG (reference sequence). CDR3 length equals 15 residues. The CDR3 region has the DNA TGTGCCTGGAGTCCCTACGCCCAGGGTAACTATGGCTACACCTTC. Its protein is CAWSPYAQGNYGYTF.

The V gene is TRBV6-2 or TRBV6-3, the J gene TRBJ2-5; D might be TRBD2 (6 bases). The ends were cut back, 2 bases at V and 4 bases at J, with 14 bases in the middle. The CDR3 is 15 residues long. Germline V gene data show CDR1 as MNHEY and CDR2 as SVGEGT. Here the CDR3 DNA reads TGTGCCAGCAGTTACGGGACTTCTAAAGGAGAGACCCAGTACTTC. Translating it yields CASSYGTSKGETQYF.

This chain links TRBV7-2 with TRBJ1-5, with 7 positions matching TRBD1. The V and J ends lost 3 bases and 1 base, in that order; junction bases with no gene match: 0. CDR3 length: 14 residues. The germline CDR1 and CDR2 sequences are SGHTA and FQGNSA. The CDR3 DNA reads TGTGCCAGCAGCTTGACAGGGAGCAATCAGCCCCAGCATTTT. Protein sequence: CASSLTGSNQPQHF.

The chain is built from TRBV19 and TRBJ2-6; D is unresolved. Germline CDR1 is LNHDA and CDR2 is SQIVND (reference sequence). The CDR3 runs 16 residues. Trimming took off 4 bases at V and 0 bases at J, with 10 bases between the two ends. The CDR3 here is CASSSGPISGANVLTF. The CDR3 DNA is TGTGCCAGTAGTAGTGGGCCCATCTCTGGGGCCAACGTCCTGACTTTC. Full variable domain (rest looked up from reference TRBV19 and TRBJ2-6): DGGITQSPKYLFRKEGQNVTLSCEQNLNHDAMYWYRQDPGQGLRLIYYSQIVNDFQKGDIAEGYSVSREKKESFPLTVTSAQKNPTAFYLCASSSGPISGANVLTFGAGSRLTVL.

The chain combines TRBV19 with TRBJ1-5; tentatively, D is TRBD1 (5 bases). Germline V gene sequence: CDR1 LNHDA, CDR2 SQIVND (reference sequence). Trimming removed 6 bases from V and 2 bases from J, with 17 bases in between. This CDR3 is 16 amino acids long. The CDR3 region is CASRSPRQGGNQPQHF. The CDR3, as DNA: TGTGCCAGTAGGAGCCCGCGGCAGGGTGGCAATCAGCCCCAGCATTTT.

The V call is TRBV15, the J call TRBJ1-2; D is uncertain. The CDR3 extends over 14 amino acids. Trimming left V 2 bases short and J 4 bases short, with 11 bases between. The germline CDR1 and CDR2 sequences are LNHNV and YYDKDF (reference sequence). Here the CDR3 DNA reads TGTGCCACCAGCAGACCCGACAACACCTATGGCTACACCTTC. Translating it yields CATSRPDNTYGYTF.

V gene TRBV29-1 combines with J gene TRBJ2-5; 10 nucleotides match TRBD2. The length of the CDR3 is 13 residues. CDR1 is SQVTM, CDR2 ANQGSEA, per germline. Germline trimming cut 5 bases from V and 5 bases from J; bases unmatched to any gene: 5. The CDR3 here is CSVPSGRGETQYF. The DNA for the CDR3 is TGCAGCGTTCCTAGCGGGAGAGGGGAGACCCAGTACTTC. Based on the CDR3 plus reference TRBV29-1 and TRBJ2-5, the full variable domain is SAVISQKPSRDICQRGTSLTIQCQVDSQVTMMFWYRQQPGQSLTLIATANQGSEATYESGFVIDKFPISRPNLTFSTLTVSNMSPEDSSIYLCSVPSGRGETQYFGPGTRLLVL.

In DNA, the CDR3 is TGTGCCACCACTACGGGATACTCTGGAAACACCATATATTTT. It yields the protein CATTTGYSGNTIYF. The chain has TRBV15 and TRBJ1-3; D is unresolved. V gave up 7 bases and J gave up 0 bases, with 10 bases separating them. The CDR3 covers 14 residues. Germline values: CDR1 LNHNV, CDR2 YYDKDF (reference sequence).

The genes are TRBV7-9 and TRBJ2-7; a weak D match, TRBD1 (5 bases). The CDR3 is made up of 14 amino acids. Germline loops: CDR1 SEHNR, CDR2 FQNEAQ (reference sequence). V lost 3 bases, J lost 0 bases, and 9 bases lay in between. Written as DNA, the CDR3 is TGTGCCAGCAGCTTTACACAGGCCTCCTACGAGCAGTACTTC. This encodes CASSFTQASYEQYF.

The chain is built from TRBV11-2 and TRBJ1-6, with D hard to call. Germline V gene sequence: CDR1 SGHAT, CDR2 FQNNGV. V lost 0 bases, J lost 6 bases, and 9 bases lay in between. The CDR3 runs to 15 residues. The CDR3 reads CASSLEGRINSPLHF. The CDR3 coding sequence is TGTGCCAGCAGCTTAGAGGGCAGAATTAATTCACCCCTCCACTTT.

This clone has just one count. This rearrangement joins TRBV5-4 to TRBJ2-1; D is possibly TRBD2 (6 bases). The germline V and J ends were trimmed by 7 bases and 10 bases, with 21 bases remaining between them. This CDR3 is 14 amino acids long. Germline CDR1 is SGHNT and CDR2 is YYREEE (reference sequence). CDR3 DNA sequence: TGTGCCAGCTCTTCCGGGGGTTGGGATACGGAGCAGTTCTTC. Translating it yields CASSSGGWDTEQFF.

The chain is built from TRBV19 and TRBJ2-3, with a weak D call TRBD1 (6 bases). Between the trimmed V and J ends, which lost 5 bases and 3 bases, there was a span of 15 bases. Germline V gives CDR1 LNHDA, CDR2 SQIVND (reference sequence). There are 15 residues in the CDR3. CDR3 loop: CASSVQWGRTDTQYF. CDR3 DNA sequence: TGTGCCAGTAGTGTTCAGTGGGGGCGGACAGATACGCAGTATTTT.

This chain connects TRBV7-2 to TRBJ1-5; D uncertain. Per the germline V gene, CDR1 is SGHTA and CDR2 is FQGNSA. The CDR3 has 14 amino acids. V gave up 3 bases and J gave up 2 bases, with 8 bases separating them. Here the CDR3 reads CASSFSTGNQPQHF. The CDR3, as DNA: TGTGCCAGCAGCTTTTCCACAGGCAATCAGCCCCAGCATTTT.